What follows describes a single TCR beta chain. The sample belongs to a study of blood T cell repertoires in COVID-19. Germline-derived CDR1 and CDR2 are SGHVS and FNYEAQ. Trimming removed 7 bases at V and 0 bases at J, with 6 bases between. The CDR3 totals 13 residues. Sequencing used immunoSEQ multiplex PCR; TCRdb keeps in-frame clones, though not all of them. The repertoire consists of just under 150,000 clones, with approximately 88% occurring once and the leading ten covering around 4.8%. Sequencing input: peripheral blood. This clonotype was obtained from a human donor in a cohort sampled during active COVID-19. This chain links TRBV7-6 with TRBJ2-2; no firm D call. The CDR3 reads CASTYSNTGELFF. Here the CDR3 DNA reads TGTGCCAGCACCTACTCGAACACCGGGGAGCTGTTTTTT.